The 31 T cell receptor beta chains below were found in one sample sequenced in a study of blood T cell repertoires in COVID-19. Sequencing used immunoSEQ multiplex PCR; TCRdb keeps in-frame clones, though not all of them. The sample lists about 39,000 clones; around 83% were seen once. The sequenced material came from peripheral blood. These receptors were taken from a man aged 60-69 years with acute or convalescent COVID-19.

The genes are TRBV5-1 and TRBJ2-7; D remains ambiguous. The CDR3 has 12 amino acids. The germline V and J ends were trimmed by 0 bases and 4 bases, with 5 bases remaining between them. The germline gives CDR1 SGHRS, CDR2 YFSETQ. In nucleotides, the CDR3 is TGCGCCAGCAGCTTGGACTTGTACGAGCAGTACTTC. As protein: CASSLDLYEQYF.

The CDR3 is CASSLAGQPANTGELFF. The DNA for the CDR3 is TGCGCCAGCAGCTTGGCCGGACAACCCGCGAACACCGGGGAGCTGTTTTTT. This sequence joins TRBV5-1 and TRBJ2-2, with a tentative D call TRBD1 (5 bases). V was trimmed by 0 bases and J by 0 bases, leaving 12 bases between them. CDR1 is SGHRS and CDR2 is YFSETQ in the germline V gene. The CDR3 totals 17 residues.

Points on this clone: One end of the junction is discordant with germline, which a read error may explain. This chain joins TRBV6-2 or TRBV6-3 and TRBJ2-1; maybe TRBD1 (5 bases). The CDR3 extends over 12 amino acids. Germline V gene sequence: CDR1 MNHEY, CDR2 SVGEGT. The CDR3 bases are TGTGCCAGCAGTCCGATAACAGGCTACAACCTCTTC. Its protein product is CASSPITGYNLF.

CDR3 coding DNA: TGTGCCAGCAGCCCCTCGGGGGGTGGCTATGGCTACACCTTC. Translating it yields CASSPSGGGYGYTF. The chain employs TRBV28 and TRBJ1-2, with D possibly matching TRBD1 (5 bases). Trimming stripped 6 bases from V and 4 bases from J, with 15 bases between. This CDR3 is 14 amino acids long. From germline, CDR1 is MDHEN and CDR2 SYDVKM.

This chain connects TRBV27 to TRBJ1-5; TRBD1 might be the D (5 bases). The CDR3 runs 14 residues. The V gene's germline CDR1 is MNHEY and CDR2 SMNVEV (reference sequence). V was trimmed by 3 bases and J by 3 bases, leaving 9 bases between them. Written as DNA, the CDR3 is TGTGCCAGCAGTTTCCAAGGGGTCAATCAGCCCCAGCATTTT. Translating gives CASSFQGVNQPQHF.

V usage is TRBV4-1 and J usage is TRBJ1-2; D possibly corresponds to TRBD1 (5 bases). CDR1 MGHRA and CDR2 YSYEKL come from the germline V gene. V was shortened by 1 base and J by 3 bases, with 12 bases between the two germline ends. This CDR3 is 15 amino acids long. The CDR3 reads CASSQVPGMDYGYTF. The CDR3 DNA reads TGCGCCAGCAGCCAAGTACCAGGGATGGACTATGGCTACACCTTC.

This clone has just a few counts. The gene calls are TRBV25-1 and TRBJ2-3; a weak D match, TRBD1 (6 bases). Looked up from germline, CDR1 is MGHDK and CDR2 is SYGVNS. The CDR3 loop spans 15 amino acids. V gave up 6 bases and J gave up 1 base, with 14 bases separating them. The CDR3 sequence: CASSAGDSGTDTQYF. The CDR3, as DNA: TGTGCCAGCAGCGCAGGGGATTCCGGCACAGATACGCAGTATTTT.

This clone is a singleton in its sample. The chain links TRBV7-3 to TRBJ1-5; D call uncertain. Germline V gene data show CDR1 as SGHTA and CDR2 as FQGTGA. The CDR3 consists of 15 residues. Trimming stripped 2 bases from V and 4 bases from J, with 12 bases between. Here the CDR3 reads CASSLDGRPNQPQHF. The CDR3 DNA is TGTGCCAGCAGCTTAGATGGCAGGCCGAATCAGCCCCAGCATTTT.

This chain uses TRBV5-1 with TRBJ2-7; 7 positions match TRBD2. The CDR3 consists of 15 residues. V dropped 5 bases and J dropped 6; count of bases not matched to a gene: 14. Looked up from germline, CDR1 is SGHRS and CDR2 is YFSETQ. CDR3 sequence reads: CASSSGLSIHIEQYF. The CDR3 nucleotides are TGCGCCAGCAGTTCGGGACTATCAATCCACATCGAGCAGTACTTC.

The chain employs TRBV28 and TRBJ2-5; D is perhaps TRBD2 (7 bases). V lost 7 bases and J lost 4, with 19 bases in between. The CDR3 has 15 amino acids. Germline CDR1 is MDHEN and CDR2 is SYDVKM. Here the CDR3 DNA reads TGTGCCAGCAATGTTCGGGGGGCCGTGGGAGAGACCCAGTACTTC. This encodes CASNVRGAVGETQYF.

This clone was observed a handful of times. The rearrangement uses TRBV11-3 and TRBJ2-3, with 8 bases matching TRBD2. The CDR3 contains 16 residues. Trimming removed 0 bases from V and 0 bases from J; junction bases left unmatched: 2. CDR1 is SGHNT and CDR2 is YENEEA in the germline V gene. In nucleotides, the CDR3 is TGTGCCAGCAGCTTAGAAGGGACTAGAAGCACAGATACGCAGTATTTT. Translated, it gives CASSLEGTRSTDTQYF. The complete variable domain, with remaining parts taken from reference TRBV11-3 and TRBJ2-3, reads EAGVVQSPRYKIIEKKQPVAFWCNPISGHNTLYWYLQNLGQGPELLIRYENEEAVDDSQLPKDRFSAERLKGVDSTLKIQPAELGDSAVYLCASSLEGTRSTDTQYFGPGTRLTVL.

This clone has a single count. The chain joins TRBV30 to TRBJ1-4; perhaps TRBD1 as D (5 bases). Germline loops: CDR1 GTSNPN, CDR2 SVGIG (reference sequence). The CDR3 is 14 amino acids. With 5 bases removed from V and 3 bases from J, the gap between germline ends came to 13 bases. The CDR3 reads CAWGSGGSNEKLFF. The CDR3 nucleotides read TGTGCCTGGGGTTCGGGGGGTTCTAATGAAAAACTGTTTTTT.

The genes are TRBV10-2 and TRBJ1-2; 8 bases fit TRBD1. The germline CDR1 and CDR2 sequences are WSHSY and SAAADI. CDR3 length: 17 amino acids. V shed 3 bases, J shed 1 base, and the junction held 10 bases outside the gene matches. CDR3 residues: CASSDGFGQGLNYGYTF. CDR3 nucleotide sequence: TGCGCCAGCAGTGATGGGTTTGGACAGGGACTTAACTATGGCTACACCTTC.

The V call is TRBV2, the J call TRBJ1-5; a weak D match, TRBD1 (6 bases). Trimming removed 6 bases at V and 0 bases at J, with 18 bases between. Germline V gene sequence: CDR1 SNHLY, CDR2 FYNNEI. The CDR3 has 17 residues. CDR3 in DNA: TGTGCCAGCAGCGGGGGGCCTATACCATATAGCAATCAGCCCCAGCATTTT. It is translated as CASSGGPIPYSNQPQHF. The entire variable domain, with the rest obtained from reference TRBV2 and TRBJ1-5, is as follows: EPEVTQTPSHQVTQMGQEVILRCVPISNHLYFYWYRQILGQKVEFLVSFYNNEISEKSEIFDDQFSVERPDGSNFTLKIRSTKLEDSAMYFCASSGGPIPYSNQPQHFGDGTRLSIL.

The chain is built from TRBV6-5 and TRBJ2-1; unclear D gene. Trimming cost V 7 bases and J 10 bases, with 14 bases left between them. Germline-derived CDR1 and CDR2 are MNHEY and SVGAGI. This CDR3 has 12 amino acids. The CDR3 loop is CASNQVGDEQFF. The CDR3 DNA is TGTGCCAGCAATCAAGTTGGAGACGAGCAGTTCTTC.

The CDR3 region is CASSYTQGKGQPQHF. The CDR3 DNA follows: TGTGCCAGCAGTTACACCCAGGGGAAAGGGCAGCCCCAGCATTTT. The rearrangement joins TRBV6-2 or TRBV6-3 to TRBJ1-5; TRBD1 is a possible D gene (6 bases). Germline V gene lookup returns CDR1 MNHEY and CDR2 SVGEGT. This CDR3 spans 15 amino acids. V lost 2 bases, J lost 7 bases, and 15 bases lay in between.

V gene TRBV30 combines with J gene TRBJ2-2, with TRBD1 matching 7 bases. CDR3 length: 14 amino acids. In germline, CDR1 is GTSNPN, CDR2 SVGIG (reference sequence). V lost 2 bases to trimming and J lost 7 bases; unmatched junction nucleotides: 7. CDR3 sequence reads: CAWSRNRGGGELFF. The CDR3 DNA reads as TGTGCCTGGAGTAGAAACAGGGGCGGCGGGGAGCTGTTTTTT.

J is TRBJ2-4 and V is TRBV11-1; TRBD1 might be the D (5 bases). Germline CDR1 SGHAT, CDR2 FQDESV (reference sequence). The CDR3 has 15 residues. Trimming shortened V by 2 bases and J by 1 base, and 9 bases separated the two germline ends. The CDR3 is CASSLFPGAKNIQYF. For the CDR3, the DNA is TGTGCCAGCAGCTTATTTCCAGGGGCCAAAAACATTCAGTACTTC.

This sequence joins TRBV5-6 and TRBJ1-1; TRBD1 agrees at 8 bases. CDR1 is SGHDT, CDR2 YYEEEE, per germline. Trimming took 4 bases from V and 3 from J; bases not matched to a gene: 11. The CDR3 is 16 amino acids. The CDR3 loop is CASSPDREGRDTEAFF. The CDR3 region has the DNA TGTGCCAGCAGCCCGGACAGGGAGGGTCGGGACACTGAAGCTTTCTTT.

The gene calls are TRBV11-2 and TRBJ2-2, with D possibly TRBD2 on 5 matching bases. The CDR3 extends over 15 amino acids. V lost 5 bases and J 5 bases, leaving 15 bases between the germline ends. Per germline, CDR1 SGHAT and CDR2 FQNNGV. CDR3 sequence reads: CASSLLITRTGELFF. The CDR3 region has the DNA TGTGCCAGCAGCCTGCTCATTACTAGGACCGGGGAGCTGTTTTTT.

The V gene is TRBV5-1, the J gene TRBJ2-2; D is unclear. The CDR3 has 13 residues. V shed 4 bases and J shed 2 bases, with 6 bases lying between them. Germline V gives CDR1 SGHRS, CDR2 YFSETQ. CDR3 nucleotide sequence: TGCGCCAGCAGCCAGATTAACACCGGGGAGCTGTTTTTT. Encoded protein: CASSQINTGELFF.

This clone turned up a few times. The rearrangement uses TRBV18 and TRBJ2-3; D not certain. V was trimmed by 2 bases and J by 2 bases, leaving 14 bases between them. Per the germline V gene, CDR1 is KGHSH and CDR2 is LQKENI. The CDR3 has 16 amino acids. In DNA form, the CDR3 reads TGTGCCAGCTCACCAGTAGAAGTGGGCCCCACAGATACGCAGTATTTT. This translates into CASSPVEVGPTDTQYF. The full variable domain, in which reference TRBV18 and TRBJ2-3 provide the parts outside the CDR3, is NAGVMQNPRHLVRRRGQEARLRCSPMKGHSHVYWYRQLPEEGLKFMVYLQKENIIDESGMPKERFSAEFPKEGPSILRIQQVVRGDSAAYFCASSPVEVGPTDTQYFGPGTRLTVL.

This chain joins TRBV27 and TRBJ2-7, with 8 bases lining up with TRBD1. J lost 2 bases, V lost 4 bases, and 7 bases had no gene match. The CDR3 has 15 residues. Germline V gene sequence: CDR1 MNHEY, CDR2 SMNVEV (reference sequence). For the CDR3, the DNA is TGTGCCAGCAGTTCCCGGGACAGGTCTGCCTACGAGCAGTACTTC. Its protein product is CASSSRDRSAYEQYF.

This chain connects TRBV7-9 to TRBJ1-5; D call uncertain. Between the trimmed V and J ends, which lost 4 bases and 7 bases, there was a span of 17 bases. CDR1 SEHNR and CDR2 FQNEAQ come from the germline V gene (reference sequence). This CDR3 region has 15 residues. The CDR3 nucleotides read TGTGCCAGCAGCTCGCACGCCGACGGGAAACAGCCCCAGCATTTT. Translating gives CASSSHADGKQPQHF.

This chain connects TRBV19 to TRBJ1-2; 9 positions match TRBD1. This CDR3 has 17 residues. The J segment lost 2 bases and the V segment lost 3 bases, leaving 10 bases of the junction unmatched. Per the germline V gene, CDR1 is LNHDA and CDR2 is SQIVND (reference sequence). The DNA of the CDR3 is TGTGCCAGTAGTATCGACGGGACAGGGTTGGGGAACTATGGCTACACCTTC. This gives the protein CASSIDGTGLGNYGYTF.

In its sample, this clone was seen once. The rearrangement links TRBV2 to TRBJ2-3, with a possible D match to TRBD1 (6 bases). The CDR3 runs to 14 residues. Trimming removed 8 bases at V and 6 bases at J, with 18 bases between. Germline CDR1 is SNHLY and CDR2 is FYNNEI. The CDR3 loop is CASSPGDPGDTQYF. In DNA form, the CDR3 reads TGTGCCAGCTCCCCAGGGGACCCCGGGGATACGCAGTATTTT.

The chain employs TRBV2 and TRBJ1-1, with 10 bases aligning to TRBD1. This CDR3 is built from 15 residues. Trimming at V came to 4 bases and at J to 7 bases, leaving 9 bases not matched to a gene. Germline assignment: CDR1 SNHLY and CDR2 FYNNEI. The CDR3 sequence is CASSARTGGGIEAFF. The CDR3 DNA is TGTGCCAGCAGTGCGAGGACAGGGGGAGGCATTGAAGCTTTCTTT.

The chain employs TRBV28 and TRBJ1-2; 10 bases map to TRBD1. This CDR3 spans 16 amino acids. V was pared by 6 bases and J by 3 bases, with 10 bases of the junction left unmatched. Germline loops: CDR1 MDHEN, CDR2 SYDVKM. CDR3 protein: CASSLPLGTGDYGYTF. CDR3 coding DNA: TGTGCCAGCAGCCTACCGTTAGGGACAGGGGACTATGGCTACACCTTC.

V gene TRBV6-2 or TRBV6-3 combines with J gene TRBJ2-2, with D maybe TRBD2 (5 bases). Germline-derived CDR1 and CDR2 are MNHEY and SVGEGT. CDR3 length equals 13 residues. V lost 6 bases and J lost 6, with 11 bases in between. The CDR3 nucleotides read TGTGCCAGCAGCCCTCTCGGGGCCGGGGAGCTGTTTTTT. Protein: CASSPLGAGELFF.

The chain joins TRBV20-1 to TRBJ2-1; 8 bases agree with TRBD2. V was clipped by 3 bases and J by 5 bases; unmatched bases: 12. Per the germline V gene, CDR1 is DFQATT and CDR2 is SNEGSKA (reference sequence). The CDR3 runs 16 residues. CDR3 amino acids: CSASEAGARGNNEQFF. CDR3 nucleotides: TGCAGTGCTAGTGAAGCGGGGGCCCGGGGGAACAATGAGCAGTTCTTC.

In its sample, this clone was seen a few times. CDR3 protein: CASSQREGDEQYF. The CDR3 DNA reads as TGTGCCAGCAGCCAAAGGGAGGGGGACGAGCAGTACTTC. The V gene is TRBV6-5, the J gene TRBJ2-7; possibly TRBD2 for D (7 bases). Deletions cut 6 bases from V and 5 bases from J, with 14 bases between. CDR1 is MNHEY, CDR2 SVGAGI, per germline. The CDR3 is 13 residues long.